The 28 T cell receptor beta chains below were found in one sample sequenced in a study of cytomegalovirus exposure and HLA in healthy donors. This table comes from immunoSEQ multiplex PCR, and its TCRdb copy is limited to in-frame clones, with some not included. The data hold under 300,000 clones, with about 86% observed a single time. Sequenced material: PBMCs. The source of these receptors is a woman between 18 and 29 years old in good health and CMV-seronegative.

The chain links TRBV19 to TRBJ2-7; the match to TRBD2 covers 8 bases. J was trimmed by 6 bases and V by 3 bases; bases with no gene match: 7. The CDR3 has 14 amino acids. CDR1 and CDR2 (germline): LNHDA, SQIVND (reference sequence). The chain's CDR3 is CASSIKRGYFEQYF. CDR3 coding DNA: TGTGCCAGTAGTATTAAGCGGGGGTACTTCGAGCAGTACTTC.

The rearrangement links TRBV28 to TRBJ2-7, with 7 nucleotides matching TRBD1. The CDR3 spans 15 residues. The J segment lost 1 base and the V segment lost 5 bases, leaving 8 bases of the junction unmatched. Germline lookup yields CDR1 MDHEN and CDR2 SYDVKM. CDR3 nucleotide sequence: TGTGCCAGCAGTCCCTGGACAGGCTCGTCCTACGAGCAGTACTTC. The encoded protein is CASSPWTGSSYEQYF.

The chain uses TRBV7-9 and TRBJ1-4; D is unclear. Trimming removed 5 bases from V and 8 bases from J, with 15 bases in between. Per germline, CDR1 SEHNR and CDR2 FQNEAQ (reference sequence). This CDR3 is 14 amino acids long. CDR3 sequence: CASSPLPTREKLFF. The CDR3 DNA sequence: TGTGCCAGCAGCCCGCTACCCACTCGGGAAAAACTGTTTTTT.

The chain is built from TRBV28 and TRBJ1-1; weak D call: TRBD1 (5 bases). V was trimmed by 2 bases and J by 7 bases, leaving 8 bases between them. The CDR3 length is 12 residues. Germline V gene data show CDR1 as MDHEN and CDR2 as SYDVKM. The CDR3 nucleotides are TGTGCCAGCAGTTTACTAGGACATGAAGCTTTCTTT. Translation gives CASSLLGHEAFF.

V and J are TRBV15 and TRBJ2-1; 10 nucleotides agree with TRBD2. The length of the CDR3 is 16 residues. After removal of 0 bases from V and 8 bases from J, the junction contained 7 bases not matched to a gene. The germline V gene has CDR1 LNHNV and CDR2 YYDKDF (reference sequence). Here the CDR3 DNA reads TGTGCCACCAGCAGAGATCACCTAGCGGGAGCGGATGAGCAGTTCTTC. This translates into CATSRDHLAGADEQFF.

The chain recombines TRBV11-1 with TRBJ1-2; D not certain. Germline CDR1 reads SGHAT; CDR2 reads FQDESV (reference sequence). Trimming stripped 2 bases from V and 0 bases from J, with 10 bases between. The CDR3 has 15 amino acids. The CDR3 region is CASSLWQEANYGYTF. The CDR3 bases are TGTGCCAGCAGCTTATGGCAGGAGGCTAACTATGGCTACACCTTC.

The rearrangement links TRBV6-5 to TRBJ2-3, with 7 bases matching TRBD2. The CDR3 has 15 amino acids. The J segment lost 1 base and the V segment lost 2 bases, leaving 3 bases of the junction unmatched. The germline V gene has CDR1 MNHEY and CDR2 SVGAGI. CDR3 sequence reads: CASSYERGGTDTQYF. The DNA of the CDR3 is TGTGCCAGCAGTTACGAGCGGGGCGGCACAGATACGCAGTATTTT.

The V gene is TRBV6-5, the J gene TRBJ2-3, with D perhaps matching TRBD2 (6 bases). Germline CDR1 MNHEY, CDR2 SVGAGI. Between the trimmed V and J ends, which lost 2 bases and 7 bases, there was a span of 16 bases. The CDR3 loop spans 15 amino acids. The chain's CDR3 is CASSYARDFIHTQYF. As DNA, the CDR3 is TGTGCCAGCAGTTACGCTCGGGACTTTATCCATACGCAGTATTTT.

V is TRBV6-1 and J is TRBJ1-5; TRBD1 might be the D (5 bases). V was clipped by 5 bases and J by 4 bases, with 15 bases between them. Germline V gene lookup returns CDR1 MNHNS and CDR2 SASEGT. The length of the CDR3 is 15 residues. The CDR3 DNA follows: TGTGCCAGCAGTCAGCTCCCGACAGCGAATCAGCCCCAGCATTTT. This sequence encodes CASSQLPTANQPQHF.

This clone was detected a few times. The chain combines TRBV19 with TRBJ1-5; D gene unclear. V was cut by 3 bases and J by 2 bases, with 11 bases left in between. This CDR3 has 15 amino acids. The germline CDR1 and CDR2 sequences are LNHDA and SQIVND (reference sequence). CDR3 nucleotides: TGTGCCAGTAGTATTACCGGGGTTGGCAATCAGCCCCAGCATTTT. It is translated as CASSITGVGNQPQHF.

This rearrangement joins TRBV30 to TRBJ2-7; TRBD1 matches 10 bases. CDR1 is GTSNPN and CDR2 is SVGIG in the germline V gene (reference sequence). Germline trimming cut 7 bases from V and 4 bases from J; bases unmatched to any gene: 7. The CDR3 covers 13 residues. The CDR3 spells CASHWTGGYEQYF. Written as DNA, the CDR3 is TGTGCCTCCCATTGGACAGGGGGGTACGAGCAGTACTTC.

This chain joins TRBV30 and TRBJ2-7, with 7 bases that match TRBD1. This CDR3 spans 15 amino acids. Germline values: CDR1 GTSNPN, CDR2 SVGIG (reference sequence). J gave up 1 base and V 5 bases, and 11 bases lay outside the gene matches. CDR3 coding DNA: TGTGCCTGGTCCGGGGAGTGGGACAGATCCTACGAGCAGTACTTC. It is translated as CAWSGEWDRSYEQYF. The full variable domain, completed using reference TRBV30 and TRBJ2-7, is SQTIHQWPATLVQPVGSPLSLECTVEGTSNPNLYWYRQAAGRGLQLLFYSVGIGQISSEVPQNLSASRPQDRQFILSSKKLLLSDSGFYLCAWSGEWDRSYEQYFGPGTRLTVT.

The genes are TRBV9 and TRBJ2-5; the D gene is possibly TRBD1 (5 bases). Germline V lookup: CDR1 SGDLS, CDR2 YYNGEE. V was shortened by 0 bases and J by 2 bases, with 14 bases between the two germline ends. The CDR3 totals 16 residues. For the CDR3, the DNA is TGTGCCAGCAGCGTAGGGGGCAGCTATTTTCAAGAGACCCAGTACTTC. Translation: CASSVGGSYFQETQYF.

This clone has more than one count but fewer than ten. The V call is TRBV19, the J call TRBJ1-2; 12 bases are shared with TRBD1. This CDR3 has 15 amino acids. Trimming took 4 bases from V and 6 from J; bases not matched to a gene: 6. Germline CDR1 is LNHDA and CDR2 is SQIVND (reference sequence). CDR3 region: CASSRSGTGGDGYTF. DNA of the CDR3: TGTGCCAGTAGTAGATCCGGGACAGGGGGCGATGGCTACACCTTC.

The chain carries TRBV7-8 and TRBJ2-7; 10 positions agree with TRBD2. CDR3 length equals 16 residues. V shed 6 bases, J shed 3 bases, and the junction held 11 bases outside the gene matches. Germline values: CDR1 SGHVS, CDR2 FQNEAQ. CDR3 DNA sequence: TGTGCCAGCAGATCAACTAGCGGGGTAACCCTCTACGAGCAGTACTTC. Its translation is CASRSTSGVTLYEQYF.

The chain has TRBV19 and TRBJ1-5, with 10 bases aligning to TRBD1. The CDR3 runs 15 residues. CDR1 and CDR2 (germline): LNHDA, SQIVND (reference sequence). The J segment lost 2 bases and the V segment lost 5 bases, leaving 3 bases of the junction unmatched. The CDR3 bases are TGTGCCAGTAGTTGGGACAGGGGAGGCAATCAGCCCCAGCATTTT. Translation: CASSWDRGGNQPQHF.

V gene TRBV5-1 combines with J gene TRBJ2-2; 9 bases align to TRBD1. This CDR3 is 15 amino acids long. J was trimmed by 3 bases and V by 4 bases; bases with no gene match: 4. The germline gives CDR1 SGHRS, CDR2 YFSETQ. The CDR3 loop is CASSRTGDDTGELFF. CDR3 bases: TGCGCCAGCAGCCGGACAGGGGACGACACCGGGGAGCTGTTTTTT.

This chain uses TRBV5-1 with TRBJ2-3; 9 bases are a match to TRBD1. J lost 1 base, V lost 3 bases, and 6 bases had no gene match. The length of the CDR3 is 16 residues. Germline V gene data show CDR1 as SGHRS and CDR2 as YFSETQ. The CDR3, as DNA: TGCGCCAGCAGCTCTACAGGGGGCCGAGGCACAGATACGCAGTATTTT. It codes for CASSSTGGRGTDTQYF.

The V and J genes are TRBV29-1 and TRBJ2-7, with 12 bases matching TRBD1. CDR1 SQVTM and CDR2 ANQGSEA come from the germline V gene. This CDR3 has 16 residues. J lost 3 bases, V lost 3 bases, and 9 bases had no gene match. CDR3 bases: TGCAGCGTTGAGGGGACAGGGGGCTATAGTTTCTACGAGCAGTACTTC. Amino acids: CSVEGTGGYSFYEQYF.

The rearrangement uses TRBV6-6 and TRBJ1-1; 8 nucleotides match TRBD1. Germline values: CDR1 MNHNY, CDR2 SVGAGI (reference sequence). With 6 bases clipped from V and 6 bases from J, the junction kept 3 bases outside the gene matches. The CDR3 is 12 amino acids. The DNA for the CDR3 is TGTGCCAGCAGCTGGACAGGGCCTGAAGCTTTCTTT. Translation gives CASSWTGPEAFF.

The chain carries TRBV5-6 and TRBJ2-1; 7 bases align to TRBD1. CDR1 and CDR2 from the germline V gene are SGHDT and YYEEEE. V was clipped by 4 bases and J by 12 bases; unmatched bases: 7. This CDR3 region has 12 residues. The CDR3 reads CASSLGDSLQFF. In DNA form, the CDR3 reads TGTGCCAGCAGCCTTGGGGACAGTCTGCAGTTCTTC.

V usage is TRBV6-5 and J usage is TRBJ2-3, with D perhaps TRBD1 (6 bases). Trimming shortened V by 2 bases and J by 3 bases, and 12 bases separated the two germline ends. Looked up from germline, CDR1 is MNHEY and CDR2 is SVGAGI. The CDR3 consists of 15 residues. The CDR3 region has the DNA TGTGCCAGCAGTTACAGGGGGATAGGAACAGATACGCAGTATTTT. Amino acids: CASSYRGIGTDTQYF.

The rearrangement joins TRBV4-1 to TRBJ1-1; 8 positions agree with TRBD1. In germline, CDR1 is MGHRA, CDR2 YSYEKL. The CDR3 spans 14 residues. V shed 3 bases and J 5 bases; nucleotides not matched to a gene: 5. The CDR3, as DNA: TGCGCCAGCAGCCAGCGACAGGGGAGGACTGAAGCTTTCTTT. It codes for CASSQRQGRTEAFF.

This chain links TRBV27 with TRBJ1-1; D ambiguous. This CDR3 has 14 residues. With 6 bases removed from V and 1 base from J, the gap between germline ends came to 12 bases. CDR1 and CDR2 from the germline V gene are MNHEY and SMNVEV (reference sequence). CDR3 DNA: TGTGCCAGCAGGACTTTGCGGGGGAACACTGAAGCTTTCTTT. Its translation: CASRTLRGNTEAFF.

This chain uses TRBV5-4 with TRBJ2-7; 11 bases match TRBD1. The CDR3 is 14 residues long. J was trimmed by 2 bases and V by 4 bases; bases with no gene match: 2. Germline CDR1 is SGHNT and CDR2 is YYREEE (reference sequence). CDR3 amino acids: CASSGGQGAYEQYF. DNA for the CDR3: TGTGCCAGCAGCGGGGGACAGGGGGCCTACGAGCAGTACTTC.

The rearrangement links TRBV18 to TRBJ2-5, with D possibly matching TRBD2 (7 bases). Germline CDR1 reads KGHSH; CDR2 reads LQKENI. The V end lost 3 bases, the J end lost 0 bases, and 17 bases lay between the germline ends. The CDR3 contains 17 residues. The CDR3 DNA reads TGTGCCAGCTCACCGTACGAGGGGGGGAAGTACCAAGAGACCCAGTACTTC. The encoded protein is CASSPYEGGKYQETQYF.

This chain uses TRBV7-2 with TRBJ2-3, with 12 bases that match TRBD2. CDR3 size: 15 residues. The J segment lost 6 bases and the V segment lost 2 bases, leaving 3 bases of the junction unmatched. Germline CDR1 is SGHTA and CDR2 is FQGNSA. For the CDR3, the DNA is TGTGCCAGCAGCTTAAACCTAGCGGGGGGGGATACGCAGTATTTT. As protein: CASSLNLAGGDTQYF.

This clone was observed many times. The chain links TRBV4-3 to TRBJ2-2; tentatively, D is TRBD2 (5 bases). Trimming removed 0 bases from V and 4 bases from J, with 15 bases in between. This CDR3 has 17 amino acids. The germline V gene has CDR1 LGHNA and CDR2 YSLEER. As DNA, the CDR3 is TGCGCCAGCAGCCAAGATGTCCGGGGTTCGGGCACCGGGGAGCTGTTTTTT. It yields the protein CASSQDVRGSGTGELFF.